A single T cell receptor beta chain is shown here with its context. Antigen specificity is unknown. This may be a read error, as it is one base from a much larger clone. The source of the sample is a study of breast tumors, draining lymph nodes, adjacent tissues. TCRdb passed the multiplex PCR reads through MiXCR, listing each CDR3 protein once. This sample has over 10,000 distinct CDR3 sequences; 45% to 50% occur once, and the top ten carry around 40%. Study conclusions and caveats: Luminal-like breast cancer showed significantly greater tumor-nontumor repertoire similarity than basal-like breast cancer did. Tumor repertoires ranked between lymph nodes and nontumor tissue in diversity, with V and J gene preferences. The lymph node origin of tumor T cells was framed as consistent with a hypothesis, not demonstrated. Most tumor T cells seemingly derive from lymph node, then expand in tumor.

This CDR3 comprises 13 residues. Per germline, CDR1 SQVTM and CDR2 ANQGSEA. The sample consisted of tumor-adjacent breast tissue. This sequence was found in a female donor with breast cancer. Some clones in this sample may be carry-over from other donors' samples. The chain combines TRBV29-1 with TRBJ2-6, with D possibly TRBD1 on 5 matching bases. DNA of the CDR3: TGCAGCGTTGTAGGCTCTGGGGCCAACGCCCTGACTTTC. This sequence encodes CSVVGSGANALTF.